A single sample gave rise to the 21 T cell receptor beta chains below, sequenced in a study of blood T cells in healthy people across ages. Combining a sample-barcoded 5' primer with a J-beta primer mix, a second PCR ran for roughly 7 to 11 cycles. One entry per CDR3 protein, called by TCRdb with MiXCR from the 5' RACE reads. This table holds more than 700,000 distinct CDR3 sequences, less than 60% found once. The specimen was blood. These receptors were collected from an elderly man in good health.

The chain employs TRBV20-1 and TRBJ2-5, with 10 bases aligning to TRBD2. Germline V gives CDR1 DFQATT, CDR2 SNEGSKA (reference sequence). Trimming took 0 bases from V and 5 from J; bases not matched to a gene: 6. This CDR3 is built from 15 residues. CDR3 nucleotides: TGCAGTGCTAGAGAGCTAGCGGGAGCTGGGGAGACCCAGTACTTC. The encoded protein is CSARELAGAGETQYF.

V gene TRBV20-1 combines with J gene TRBJ2-4; 10 nucleotides align to TRBD1. Near its end, the DNA agrees better with TRBJ2-7, so the J call may be wrong. The CDR3 is made up of 12 amino acids. Looked up from germline, CDR1 is DFQATT and CDR2 is SNEGSKA (reference sequence). CDR3 sequence: CSASGTGDEQYF. CDR3 coding DNA: TGCAGTGCTTCCGGGACAGGGGACGAGCAGTACTTC.

The chain links TRBV4-1 to TRBJ2-6, with 7 bases matching TRBD2. The CDR3 consists of 18 residues. In germline, CDR1 is MGHRA, CDR2 YSYEKL. Trimming at V came to 0 bases and at J to 2 bases, leaving 7 bases not matched to a gene. In DNA form, the CDR3 reads TGCGCCAGCAGCCAAGATGATCGGCTAGCGGCTGGGGCCAACGTCCTGACTTTC. It is translated as CASSQDDRLAAGANVLTF.

This clonotype was counted between two and nine times. The J gene is TRBJ2-3, the V gene TRBV20-1; perhaps TRBD2 as D (8 bases). V was clipped by 6 bases and J by 6 bases, with 25 bases between them. This CDR3 spans 16 amino acids. CDR1 is DFQATT and CDR2 is SNEGSKA in the germline V gene (reference sequence). Here the CDR3 DNA reads TGCAGTGCCAATAAAGGACTAGCAGGGGGTGGGGATACGCAGTATTTT. Its protein product is CSANKGLAGGGDTQYF.

This chain joins TRBV2 and TRBJ1-5, with D tentatively TRBD1 (5 bases). This CDR3 is 16 amino acids long. Trimming removed 2 bases at V and 3 bases at J, with 14 bases between. Germline assignment: CDR1 SNHLY and CDR2 FYNNEI. Here the CDR3 reads CASSESGQGDNQPQHF. DNA for the CDR3: TGTGCCAGCAGTGAAAGTGGGCAGGGAGACAATCAGCCCCAGCATTTT.

This clonotype was seen many times. The chain carries TRBV4-1 and TRBJ2-5, with 8 bases lining up with TRBD2. Per germline, CDR1 MGHRA and CDR2 YSYEKL. V shed 1 base and J 0 bases; nucleotides not matched to a gene: 4. This CDR3 contains 16 residues. CDR3 amino acids: CASSQALAGYQETQYF. For the CDR3, the DNA is TGCGCCAGCAGCCAAGCTCTAGCGGGCTACCAAGAGACCCAGTACTTC.

CDR3: CSAKSPSGGQETQYF. The DNA of the CDR3 is TGCAGTGCAAAGTCTCCGAGCGGGGGACAAGAGACCCAGTACTTC. The chain carries TRBV20-1 and TRBJ2-5; TRBD2 matches at 8 bases. The CDR3 consists of 15 residues. V gave up 6 bases and J gave up 2 bases; unmatched junction bases: 11. Germline values: CDR1 DFQATT, CDR2 SNEGSKA (reference sequence).

The chain joins TRBV29-1 to TRBJ1-2; 9 bases line up with TRBD1. This CDR3 is built from 12 residues. The V segment lost 3 bases and the J segment 7 bases; nucleotides outside the gene matches: 3. Germline assignment: CDR1 SQVTM and CDR2 ANQGSEA. The CDR3 DNA sequence: TGCAGCGTTGAGGGGACAGGGCTTGGCTACACCTTC. Translating gives CSVEGTGLGYTF.

V is TRBV28 and J is TRBJ1-1; D possibly corresponds to TRBD1 (5 bases). The V and J ends lost 8 bases and 1 base respectively, with 14 bases between them. CDR1 and CDR2 (germline): MDHEN, SYDVKM. The CDR3 spans 14 residues. Written as DNA, the CDR3 is TGTGCCAGCCGTCCGCCCGGGACGAACACTGAAGCTTTCTTT. Translating gives CASRPPGTNTEAFF.

This clonotype came up many times. J is TRBJ2-5 and V is TRBV4-2; D is unresolved. CDR1 and CDR2 from the germline V gene are LGHNA and YNFKEQ. The V and J ends lost 1 base and 4 bases respectively, with 10 bases between them. CDR3 length: 14 amino acids. For the CDR3, the DNA is TGTGCCAGCAGCCAAGCATCCCCGGCAGAGACCCAGTACTTC. The encoded protein is CASSQASPAETQYF.

This chain uses TRBV12-3 or TRBV12-4 with TRBJ1-1; D call uncertain. V gave up 3 bases and J gave up 5 bases, with 22 bases separating them. The CDR3 covers 17 residues. CDR3 sequence (DNA): TGTGCCAGCAGTTTCGGCGTGAATAGGAAAAAAAGAACTGAAGCTTTCTTT. Translation: CASSFGVNRKKRTEAFF.

This clonotype occurred a few times. The V and J genes are TRBV15 and TRBJ2-5; 9 nucleotides match TRBD1. The DNA end is more similar to TRBJ2-7, so the J call may be wrong. This CDR3 is built from 14 residues. CDR1 is LNHNV, CDR2 YYDKDF, per germline (reference sequence). As DNA, the CDR3 is TGTGCCACCAGCAGGGGACAGGGCTATTACGAGCAGTACTTC. The encoded protein is CATSRGQGYYEQYF.

This chain joins TRBV29-1 and TRBJ2-3; tentative D call: TRBD1 (5 bases). Trimming pared 4 bases from V and 7 bases from J, leaving 9 bases between. Germline V gene sequence: CDR1 SQVTM, CDR2 ANQGSEA. CDR3 size: 11 residues. This CDR3 is CSVGQTNTQYF. CDR3 bases: TGCAGCGTTGGACAGACAAATACGCAGTATTTT.

The chain is built from TRBV18 and TRBJ2-5; maybe TRBD2 (5 bases). Germline V gene data show CDR1 as KGHSH and CDR2 as LQKENI. The V and J ends lost 0 bases and 1 base respectively, with 15 bases between them. The CDR3 spans 17 residues. In DNA form, the CDR3 reads TGTGCCAGCTCACCACCTCGGGATCGTCTAACCCAAGAGACCCAGTACTTC. Its translation is CASSPPRDRLTQETQYF.

In DNA form, the CDR3 reads TGTGCCAGCAGTGAAGTCGGGACAGTCAGCTCTGGGGCCAACGTCCTGACTTTC. Translating gives CASSEVGTVSSGANVLTF. V and J are TRBV25-1 and TRBJ2-6; 7 bases map to TRBD1. This CDR3 is built from 18 residues. Germline-derived CDR1 and CDR2 are MGHDK and SYGVNS. V lost 2 bases to trimming and J lost 0 bases; unmatched junction nucleotides: 7.

This chain connects TRBV6-2 or TRBV6-3 to TRBJ2-3; no definite D call. CDR1 is MNHEY and CDR2 is SVGEGT in the germline V gene. The CDR3 is 11 amino acids. V was cut by 6 bases and J by 8 bases, with 9 bases left in between. In DNA, the CDR3 is TGTGCCAGCAGCCCCCACGGTACGCAGTATTTT. The encoded protein is CASSPHGTQYF.

This clonotype has a handful of counts. The V and J genes are TRBV12-3 or TRBV12-4 and TRBJ2-2; D possibly matches TRBD1 or TRBD2 (6 bases each). Trimming took 4 bases from V and 2 from J, leaving 26 bases between them. The CDR3 is made up of 20 amino acids. CDR3 sequence (DNA): TGTGCCAGCAGTTCCCCCCAGGGGATGGGACTGATTCGAAACACCGGGGAGCTGTTTTTT. It is translated as CASSSPQGMGLIRNTGELFF.

The V call is TRBV20-1, the J call TRBJ2-6; TRBD1 matches 8 bases. In germline, CDR1 is DFQATT, CDR2 SNEGSKA (reference sequence). With V trimmed by 1 base and J by 4 bases, 15 bases remained unmatched. The CDR3 is made up of 19 amino acids. The CDR3 is CSARVRGTGGPSGANVLTF. CDR3 nucleotides: TGCAGTGCTAGAGTAAGAGGGACAGGAGGACCCTCCGGGGCCAACGTCCTGACTTTC.

This clonotype has more than one count but fewer than ten. V is TRBV28 and J is TRBJ2-3; D is perhaps TRBD1 or TRBD2 (6 bases each). The V and J ends lost 7 bases and 4 bases respectively, with 15 bases between them. Looked up from germline, CDR1 is MDHEN and CDR2 is SYDVKM. The CDR3 contains 14 residues. This chain's CDR3 is CASTMGGHPDTQYF. CDR3 nucleotides: TGTGCCAGCACCATGGGGGGACACCCAGATACGCAGTATTTT.

This chain uses TRBV3-1 with TRBJ2-1; 10 nucleotides line up with TRBD2. Per the germline V gene, CDR1 is LGHDT and CDR2 is YNNKEL (reference sequence). V lost 1 base to trimming and J lost 6 bases; unmatched junction nucleotides: 3. The CDR3 runs 15 residues. The DNA of the CDR3 is TGTGCCAGCAGCCAAGGGACTAGCGGAACCAATGAGCAGTTCTTC. It codes for CASSQGTSGTNEQFF.

This clonotype came up a few times. The rearrangement uses TRBV4-1 and TRBJ2-7; 11 bases map to TRBD2. The better agreement between TRBJ2-5 and the DNA end casts doubt on the J call. Looked up from germline, CDR1 is MGHRA and CDR2 is YSYEKL. The CDR3 runs to 16 residues. This chain's CDR3 is CASSQGIAGGQETQYF. The CDR3 DNA reads TGCGCCAGCAGCCAAGGCATAGCGGGAGGGCAGGAGACCCAGTACTTC.